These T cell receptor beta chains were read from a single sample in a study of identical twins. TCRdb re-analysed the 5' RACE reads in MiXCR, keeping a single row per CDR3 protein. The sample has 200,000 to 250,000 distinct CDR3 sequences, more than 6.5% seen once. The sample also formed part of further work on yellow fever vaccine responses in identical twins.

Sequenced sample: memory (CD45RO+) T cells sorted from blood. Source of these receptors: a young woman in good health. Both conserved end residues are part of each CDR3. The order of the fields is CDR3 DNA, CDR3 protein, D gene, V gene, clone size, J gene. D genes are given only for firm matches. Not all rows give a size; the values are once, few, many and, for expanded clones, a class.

CDR3 DNA: TGTGCCAGCGAGGGTACCTATGGCTACACCTTC
CDR3 protein: CASEGTYGYTF
D gene: NA
V gene: TRBV7-9
clone size: many
J gene: TRBJ1-2

CDR3 DNA: TGTGCCTGGAGTGTAAGCGGGGGGGCCTATGAGCAGTTCTTC
CDR3 protein: CAWSVSGGAYEQFF
D gene: TRBD2
V gene: TRBV30
clone size: few
J gene: TRBJ2-1

CDR3 DNA: TGTGCCAGCAGCTTCCCCAAAGGGGGCCCCGCAGATACGCAGTATTTT
CDR3 protein: CASSFPKGGPADTQYF
D gene: TRBD1
V gene: TRBV7-9
clone size: NA
J gene: TRBJ2-3

CDR3 DNA: TGTGCCAGCAAGGGGAACTCCTACGAGCAGTACTTC
CDR3 protein: CASKGNSYEQYF
D gene: NA
V gene: TRBV6-5
clone size: few
J gene: TRBJ2-7

CDR3 DNA: TGTGCCAGCACCAGACTAGGGATCAATGAGCAGTTCTTC
CDR3 protein: CASTRLGINEQFF
D gene: NA
V gene: TRBV6-1
clone size: NA
J gene: TRBJ2-1

CDR3 DNA: TGTGCCAGCAGCTCCCCCCTAGCGGGGTACACAGATACGCAGTATTTT
CDR3 protein: CASSSPLAGYTDTQYF
D gene: TRBD2
V gene: TRBV5-8
clone size: few
J gene: TRBJ2-3

CDR3 DNA: TGTGCCAGCAGCGACAGGGTTTACACCGGGGAGCTGTTTTTT
CDR3 protein: CASSDRVYTGELFF
D gene: TRBD1
V gene: TRBV7-9
clone size: many
J gene: TRBJ2-2

CDR3 DNA: TGTGCCAGCAGCCGGCCTAGCGGGGCAGTCAATGAGCAGTTCTTC
CDR3 protein: CASSRPSGAVNEQFF
D gene: TRBD2
V gene: TRBV7-2
clone size: few
J gene: TRBJ2-1

CDR3 DNA: TGCAGTGCTAGACTACAGGGGATCAGGAATGAGCAGTTCTTC
CDR3 protein: CSARLQGIRNEQFF
D gene: TRBD1
V gene: TRBV20-1
clone size: many
J gene: TRBJ2-1

CDR3 DNA: TGCGCCAGCAGCCCACGGACATACCAAGAGACCCAGTACTTC
CDR3 protein: CASSPRTYQETQYF
D gene: NA
V gene: TRBV5-1
clone size: many
J gene: TRBJ2-5

CDR3 DNA: TGTGCCATCAGTGGGACAGAAGCTCAGCCCCAGCATTTT
CDR3 protein: CAISGTEAQPQHF
D gene: NA
V gene: TRBV10-3
clone size: few
J gene: TRBJ1-5

CDR3 DNA: TGCAGTGCTAAGATAGTAGCGGGAGGCTTCCAAGAGACCCAGTACTTC
CDR3 protein: CSAKIVAGGFQETQYF
D gene: TRBD2
V gene: TRBV20-1
clone size: many
J gene: TRBJ2-5

CDR3 DNA: TGCAGTGCTAGAGACCCCGGGACAGGGGACTACGAGCAGTACTTC
CDR3 protein: CSARDPGTGDYEQYF
D gene: TRBD1
V gene: TRBV20-1
clone size: many
J gene: TRBJ2-7